This passage covers 21 T cell receptor beta chains from one sample sequenced in a study of cytomegalovirus exposure and HLA in healthy donors. Primers for the PCR totalled 60 Vbeta and 13 Jbeta. The method was immunoSEQ multiplex PCR; TCRdb's version includes in-frame clones alone and lacks a portion of them. In the table there are approximately 190,000 clones, roughly 80% of which are singletons. Sequenced input: PBMCs. The receptors originated from a woman aged 45 to 65 in good health and CMV-seropositive.

This chain uses TRBV15 with TRBJ2-7; D gene ambiguous. The CDR3 spans 13 residues. Germline assignment: CDR1 LNHNV and CDR2 YYDKDF (reference sequence). Trimming took off 1 base at V and 5 bases at J, with 9 bases between the two ends. CDR3 bases: TGTGCCACCAGCAGAGTTCCCCAGGACGAGCAGTACTTC. Protein sequence: CATSRVPQDEQYF.

About this clone: Other nucleotide sequences from this sample produce the same CDR3. V usage is TRBV5-5 and J usage is TRBJ1-1, with a tentative D call TRBD1 (5 bases). With 1 base removed from V and 7 bases from J, the gap between germline ends came to 11 bases. This CDR3 is 13 amino acids long. The germline V gene encodes CDR1 SGHKS and CDR2 YYEKEE (reference sequence). The CDR3, as DNA: TGTGCCAGCAGCTTGTTGGGTCAGGGTGAAGCTTTCTTT. It yields the protein CASSLLGQGEAFF. The variable domain in full, completed from reference TRBV5-5 and TRBJ1-1, reads DAGVTQSPTHLIKTRGQQVTLRCSPISGHKSVSWYQQVLGQGPQFIFQYYEKEERGRGNFPDRFSARQFPNYSSELNVNALLLGDSALYLCASSLLGQGEAFFGQGTRLTVV.

The gene calls are TRBV30 and TRBJ1-3, with a possible D match to TRBD1 (6 bases). This CDR3 comprises 13 residues. The V end lost 7 bases, the J end lost 4 bases, and 14 bases lay between the germline ends. Germline V gene sequence: CDR1 GTSNPN, CDR2 SVGIG (reference sequence). Here the CDR3 reads CASFGQTGNTIYF. The CDR3 DNA follows: TGTGCCTCTTTCGGACAGACCGGAAACACCATATATTTT.

The rearrangement joins TRBV27 to TRBJ2-7; maybe TRBD1 (6 bases). CDR1 and CDR2 (germline): MNHEY, SMNVEV (reference sequence). Trimming stripped 5 bases from V and 1 base from J, with 12 bases between. The CDR3 is made up of 14 amino acids. The CDR3: CASSLHGTSYEQYF. The CDR3 DNA reads TGTGCCAGCAGTCTCCACGGGACATCCTACGAGCAGTACTTC.

The chain uses TRBV5-6 and TRBJ1-1, with 7 positions matching TRBD1. Germline assignment: CDR1 SGHDT and CDR2 YYEEEE. Trimming removed 3 bases from V and 5 bases from J; junction bases left unmatched: 4. This CDR3 is built from 13 residues. As DNA, the CDR3 is TGTGCCAGCAGCTCCCGACAGGGAACTGAAGCTTTCTTT. Its translation: CASSSRQGTEAFF.

The V and J genes are TRBV6-6 and TRBJ2-5, with D perhaps TRBD1 (5 bases). Trimming left V 6 bases short and J 5 bases short, with 19 bases between. The CDR3 is 15 residues long. CDR1 and CDR2 (germline): MNHNY, SVGAGI (reference sequence). The CDR3 loop reads CASSLAGKFGETQYF. CDR3 in DNA: TGTGCCAGCAGCCTGGCAGGGAAATTTGGGGAGACCCAGTACTTC.

The chain combines TRBV21-1 with TRBJ2-7; TRBD2 reflects the table's D call only, with no check against the DNA. TRBV21-1 constitutes a pseudogene. The CDR3 covers 14 residues. CDR3 nucleotides: TGTGCCAGCAGCGTAGCGGGGACCTCCTACGAGCAGTACTTC. This codes for CASSVAGTSYEQYF.

CDR3 in DNA: TGTGCCAGTAGTATAGTCGGGGGGGAAGATACGCAGTATTTT. It is translated as CASSIVGGEDTQYF. V is TRBV19 and J is TRBJ2-3, with TRBD2 matching over 8 bases. This CDR3 has 14 residues. Germline V gene sequence: CDR1 LNHDA, CDR2 SQIVND (reference sequence). After removal of 1 base from V and 5 bases from J, the junction contained 2 bases not matched to a gene.

V and J are TRBV19 and TRBJ1-5; no definite D call. This CDR3 has 14 residues. The ends were cut back, 10 bases at V and 6 bases at J, with 19 bases in the middle. Germline CDR1 is LNHDA and CDR2 is SQIVND (reference sequence). The CDR3, as DNA: TGTGCCACCCTGAGGTTAGGGAGTTCTCAGCCCCAGCATTTT. It encodes CATLRLGSSQPQHF.

This clone was seen a handful of times. The V call is TRBV4-1, the J call TRBJ2-2, with D maybe TRBD1 (6 bases). This CDR3 has 15 residues. Per the germline V gene, CDR1 is MGHRA and CDR2 is YSYEKL. Trimming pared 0 bases from V and 1 base from J, leaving 6 bases between. CDR3 in DNA: TGCGCCAGCAGCCAAGAGACAGGGAACACCGGGGAGCTGTTTTTT. Translation gives CASSQETGNTGELFF.

This clone was seen once. The chain uses TRBV15 and TRBJ2-2, with D possibly being TRBD2 (6 bases). The CDR3 covers 16 residues. V was trimmed by 10 bases and J by 1 base, leaving 19 bases between them. CDR1 is LNHNV, CDR2 YYDKDF, per germline (reference sequence). The CDR3: CASSSGGRRNTGELFF. For the CDR3, the DNA is TGTGCCAGCTCATCCGGGGGTAGGCGGAACACCGGGGAGCTGTTTTTT.

The rearrangement links TRBV1 to TRBJ2-2; TRBD2 reflects the table's D call only, with no check against the DNA. TRBV1 is a recognized pseudogene. The CDR3 is 15 residues long. The CDR3 region has the DNA TGCACCAGCAGCCCTAGCGGCCTGGGTACCGGGGAGCTGTTTTTT. It is translated as CTSSPSGLGTGELFF.

Only one count was recorded for this clone. The chain employs TRBV18 and TRBJ2-3; 7 bases fit TRBD1. The germline V gene encodes CDR1 KGHSH and CDR2 LQKENI. V shed 6 bases, J shed 2 bases, and the junction held 8 bases outside the gene matches. The CDR3 loop spans 15 amino acids. CDR3: CASSSAGGPTDTQYF. The CDR3 DNA is TGTGCCAGCTCGTCCGCAGGGGGTCCCACAGATACGCAGTATTTT.

The chain has TRBV6-5 and TRBJ1-6, with D possibly matching TRBD1 (5 bases). Trimming took 2 bases from V and 7 from J, leaving 9 bases between them. This CDR3 is 14 amino acids long. CDR1 and CDR2 (germline): MNHEY, SVGAGI. CDR3 sequence: CASSYARGNSPLHF. CDR3 bases: TGTGCCAGCAGTTACGCGCGGGGGAATTCACCCCTCCACTTT.

The gene calls are TRBV28 and TRBJ1-1, with TRBD1 matching over 9 bases. After removal of 8 bases from V and 6 bases from J, the junction contained 13 bases not matched to a gene. The CDR3 covers 15 residues. Germline loops: CDR1 MDHEN, CDR2 SYDVKM. CDR3 residues: CASFGGQGRLAEAFF. In nucleotides, the CDR3 is TGTGCCAGCTTCGGCGGACAGGGGCGTTTGGCTGAAGCTTTCTTT.

J is TRBJ2-7 and V is TRBV27; D call uncertain. Trimming took 4 bases from V and 2 from J, leaving 9 bases between them. CDR1 and CDR2 (germline): MNHEY, SMNVEV (reference sequence). The CDR3 runs to 13 residues. In nucleotides, the CDR3 is TGTGCCAGCAGTTATAAGGAGACCTACGAGCAGTACTTC. This sequence encodes CASSYKETYEQYF.

The V gene is TRBV6-1, the J gene TRBJ2-1; 7 bases agree with TRBD1. Trimming took 3 bases from V and 0 from J; bases not matched to a gene: 2. CDR3 length: 15 amino acids. The germline CDR1 and CDR2 sequences are MNHNS and SASEGT. Written as DNA, the CDR3 is TGTGCCAGCAGTGAGACAGGGTCCTCCTACAATGAGCAGTTCTTC. This codes for CASSETGSSYNEQFF.

This rearrangement joins TRBV10-3 to TRBJ2-1; 8 positions match TRBD1. J lost 6 bases, V lost 6 bases, and 7 bases had no gene match. The germline gives CDR1 ENHRY, CDR2 SYGVKD. The CDR3 contains 14 residues. The CDR3 is CAIRTGVLGNEQFF. Written as DNA, the CDR3 is TGTGCCATCAGGACAGGGGTTTTAGGCAATGAGCAGTTCTTC.

The chain combines TRBV28 with TRBJ1-2; no clear D gene. Trimming shortened V by 2 bases and J by 4 bases, and 8 bases separated the two germline ends. This CDR3 contains 13 residues. Germline lookup yields CDR1 MDHEN and CDR2 SYDVKM. As DNA, the CDR3 is TGTGCCAGCAGTTTAGAGGGTACCTATGGCTACACCTTC. Encoded protein: CASSLEGTYGYTF.

This clone was observed once. This rearrangement joins TRBV5-4 to TRBJ1-2; TRBD1 is a possible D gene (6 bases). The V gene lost 0 bases and the J gene lost 4 bases, with 10 bases spanning the gap. CDR3 length equals 14 residues. Per germline, CDR1 SGHNT and CDR2 YYREEE (reference sequence). The CDR3 region has the DNA TGTGCCAGCAGCTTGGGTGGGGGCGTCTATGGCTACACCTTC. Protein sequence: CASSLGGGVYGYTF.

The J gene is TRBJ2-5, the V gene TRBV28; 12 positions match TRBD2. Germline V CDR1 and CDR2: MDHEN, SYDVKM. The CDR3 has 15 residues. J lost 5 bases, V lost 7 bases, and 8 bases had no gene match. The CDR3 bases are TGTGCCAGCACCCATGGTCTAGCGGGGGGGGAGACCCAGTACTTC. Its translation: CASTHGLAGGETQYF.